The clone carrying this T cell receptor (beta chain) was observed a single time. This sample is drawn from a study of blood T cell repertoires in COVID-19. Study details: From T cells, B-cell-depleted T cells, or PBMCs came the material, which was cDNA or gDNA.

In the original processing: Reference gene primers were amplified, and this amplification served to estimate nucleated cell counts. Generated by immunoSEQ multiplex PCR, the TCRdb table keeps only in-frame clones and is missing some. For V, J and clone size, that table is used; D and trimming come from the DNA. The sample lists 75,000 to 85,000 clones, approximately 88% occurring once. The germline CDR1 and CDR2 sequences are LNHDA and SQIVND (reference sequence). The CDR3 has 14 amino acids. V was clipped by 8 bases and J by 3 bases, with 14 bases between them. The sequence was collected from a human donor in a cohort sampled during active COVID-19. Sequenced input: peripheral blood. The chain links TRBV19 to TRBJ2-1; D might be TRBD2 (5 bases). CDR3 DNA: TGTGCCAGTGGCCTCAGCGGAGACTACAATGAGCAGTTCTTC. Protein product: CASGLSGDYNEQFF.